Below are 30 T cell receptor beta chains sequenced from a single sample in a study of cytomegalovirus exposure and HLA in healthy donors. Sequencing used immunoSEQ multiplex PCR; TCRdb keeps in-frame clones, though not all of them. The data hold 160,000 or so clones, with 87% observed a single time. The sequenced material came from PBMCs. The origin of the receptors is a woman younger than 45 in good health and CMV-seronegative.

CDR3: CASSLKTGGTEAFF. The CDR3 DNA is TGTGCCAGCAGCCTCAAGACTGGTGGTACTGAAGCTTTCTTT. J is TRBJ1-1 and V is TRBV5-5; D ambiguous. Germline V gives CDR1 SGHKS, CDR2 YYEKEE (reference sequence). The CDR3 is 14 residues long. The V end was cut by 4 bases, the J end by 5 bases, with 15 bases between.

The gene calls are TRBV19 and TRBJ1-2; D not resolved. The CDR3 is 14 amino acids. Between the trimmed V and J ends, which lost 3 bases and 0 bases, there was a span of 8 bases. CDR1 is LNHDA and CDR2 is SQIVND in the germline V gene (reference sequence). The CDR3, as DNA: TGTGCCAGTAGTATCGACGCGGCTAACTATGGCTACACCTTC. Amino acids: CASSIDAANYGYTF. The entire variable domain, with the rest obtained from reference TRBV19 and TRBJ1-2, is as follows: DGGITQSPKYLFRKEGQNVTLSCEQNLNHDAMYWYRQDPGQGLRLIYYSQIVNDFQKGDIAEGYSVSREKKESFPLTVTSAQKNPTAFYLCASSIDAANYGYTFGSGTRLTVV.

This clone was detected once. The CDR3 DNA follows: TGTGCCAGCAGCTGGGGACTAGCTAAAGCAGATACGCAGTATTTT. Translation gives CASSWGLAKADTQYF. V gene TRBV5-4 combines with J gene TRBJ2-3, with 9 bases that match TRBD2. Germline V gene sequence: CDR1 SGHNT, CDR2 YYREEE (reference sequence). With V trimmed by 3 bases and J by 4 bases, 6 bases remained unmatched. CDR3 length: 15 amino acids.

V gene TRBV9 combines with J gene TRBJ1-1; 8 bases match TRBD1. Germline V lookup: CDR1 SGDLS, CDR2 YYNGEE. The CDR3 is made up of 16 amino acids. The junction had 10 bases not matched to a gene; V was cut back by 5 bases and J by 1 base. For the CDR3, the DNA is TGTGCCAGCAGTTCAGGGGGCTTTGAAACGAACACTGAAGCTTTCTTT. This gives the protein CASSSGGFETNTEAFF. Variable domain in full (rest from reference TRBV9 and TRBJ1-1): DSGVTQTPKHLITATGQRVTLRCSPRSGDLSVYWYQQSLDQGLQFLIQYYNGEERAKGNILERFSAQQFPDLHSELNLSSLELGDSALYFCASSSGGFETNTEAFFGQGTRLTVV.

This chain connects TRBV27 to TRBJ1-2, with 8 positions matching TRBD1. The germline V gene has CDR1 MNHEY and CDR2 SMNVEV (reference sequence). V dropped 5 bases and J dropped 5; count of bases not matched to a gene: 4. CDR3 length: 13 amino acids. CDR3 residues: CASSIRTGYGYTF. CDR3 coding DNA: TGTGCCAGCAGTATAAGGACAGGGTATGGCTACACCTTC.

The chain links TRBV6-1 to TRBJ2-2; 11 bases map to TRBD2. The V and J ends lost 2 bases and 3 bases, in that order; junction bases with no gene match: 5. The CDR3 runs 17 residues. Germline loops: CDR1 MNHNS, CDR2 SASEGT. Written as DNA, the CDR3 is TGTGCCAGCAGTGAATTCGGACTAGCGGGTGACACCGGGGAGCTGTTTTTT. Residues: CASSEFGLAGDTGELFF.

The chain joins TRBV6-1 to TRBJ2-7, with a possible D match to TRBD1 (6 bases). V lost 4 bases and J 3 bases, leaving 16 bases between the germline ends. The CDR3 is 15 residues long. Germline CDR1 and CDR2: MNHNS and SASEGT. The chain's CDR3 is CASSVPADSGYEQYF. DNA for the CDR3: TGTGCCAGCAGTGTCCCCGCGGACAGCGGCTACGAGCAGTACTTC.

The genes are TRBV7-8 and TRBJ1-2; no definite D call. V was shortened by 4 bases and J by 4 bases, with 7 bases between the two germline ends. Germline V gives CDR1 SGHVS, CDR2 FQNEAQ. The CDR3 contains 12 residues. The CDR3 nucleotides read TGTGCCAGCAGCTCTTCGGTCTATGGCTACACCTTC. Protein product: CASSSSVYGYTF.

The CDR3 region has the DNA TGTGCCACCAGCAAAGACGGGGGGGCGGTCGGGAATGAGCAGTTCTTC. As protein: CATSKDGGAVGNEQFF. This rearrangement joins TRBV15 to TRBJ2-1; 8 bases align to TRBD2. The CDR3 is 16 amino acids. V shed 4 bases and J 7 bases; nucleotides not matched to a gene: 12. Germline assignment: CDR1 LNHNV and CDR2 YYDKDF (reference sequence).

The CDR3 DNA reads TGTGCCAGCAGCTTAGCGCCGGGGAGCGGGGGTCACTACGAGCAGTACTTC. It codes for CASSLAPGSGGHYEQYF. The rearrangement uses TRBV7-9 and TRBJ2-7; TRBD2 matches 8 bases. Trimming took 0 bases from V and 3 from J; bases not matched to a gene: 10. The CDR3 length is 17 residues. Germline lookup yields CDR1 SEHNR and CDR2 FQNEAQ (reference sequence).

The chain recombines TRBV2 with TRBJ2-5; TRBD2 matches at 15 bases. This CDR3 has 17 residues. V trimming: 6 bases; J trimming: 5 bases; junction bases outside the gene matches: 10. CDR1 and CDR2 from the germline V gene are SNHLY and FYNNEI. The DNA for the CDR3 is TGTGCCAGCAGGACCGGACTAGCGGGGGGGTTCGGGGAGACCCAGTACTTC. As protein: CASRTGLAGGFGETQYF.

The J gene is TRBJ1-1, the V gene TRBV27; D call uncertain. In germline, CDR1 is MNHEY, CDR2 SMNVEV (reference sequence). Between the trimmed V and J ends, which lost 6 bases and 3 bases, there was a span of 20 bases. CDR3 length: 16 residues. The CDR3 DNA reads TGTGCCAGCAGGACCCTCTCTTTATGGGAGGACACTGAAGCTTTCTTT. The encoded protein is CASRTLSLWEDTEAFF.

The chain has TRBV23-1 and TRBJ2-2; TRBD1 agrees at 12 bases. TRBV23-1 is treated as an ORF (open reading frame) with a function not yet certain. V lost 0 bases to trimming and J lost 5 bases; unmatched junction nucleotides: 7. The CDR3 sequence is 18 residues long. In DNA, the CDR3 is TGCGCCAGCAGTCAATCCTTCCGGGACAGGGGGCAAACCGGGGAGCTGTTTTTT. Amino acid sequence: CASSQSFRDRGQTGELFF.

The gene calls are TRBV2 and TRBJ1-2; maybe TRBD1 (6 bases). In germline, CDR1 is SNHLY, CDR2 FYNNEI. V lost 9 bases, J lost 3 bases, and 20 bases lay in between. This CDR3 comprises 15 residues. CDR3 in DNA: TGTGCCAGTCCCGGGACATCTTCCGGGGACTATGGCTACACCTTC. Encoded protein: CASPGTSSGDYGYTF.

This clone was counted a few times. The chain joins TRBV18 to TRBJ1-6, with 7 bases aligning to TRBD1. Germline V gene data show CDR1 as KGHSH and CDR2 as LQKENI. After removal of 2 bases from V and 7 bases from J, the junction contained 5 bases not matched to a gene. The CDR3 covers 15 residues. DNA for the CDR3: TGTGCCAGCTCACCAGTGGGACAGAACAATTCACCCCTCCACTTT. It encodes CASSPVGQNNSPLHF.

The chain recombines TRBV19 with TRBJ2-3; TRBD1 matches 9 bases. The CDR3 covers 16 residues. The V segment lost 5 bases and the J segment 4 bases; nucleotides outside the gene matches: 10. Germline CDR1 and CDR2: LNHDA and SQIVND (reference sequence). CDR3 nucleotide sequence: TGTGCCAGTAGTTCAATGACAGGGGGAGAGTCAGATACGCAGTATTTT. This translates into CASSSMTGGESDTQYF.

As concerns this clone: Other DNA sequences of this sample code for an identical CDR3. The rearrangement links TRBV7-9 to TRBJ2-7; D not certain. Germline loops: CDR1 SEHNR, CDR2 FQNEAQ (reference sequence). This CDR3 comprises 12 residues. Trimming left V 1 base short and J 3 bases short, with 4 bases between. This CDR3 reads CASSLVNYEQYF. The CDR3 coding sequence is TGTGCCAGCAGCTTAGTAAACTACGAGCAGTACTTC.

The table lists this clone with a few counts. The chain employs TRBV19 and TRBJ1-2; TRBD1 is a possible D gene (5 bases). V lost 7 bases and J 8 bases, leaving 17 bases between the germline ends. The CDR3 has 13 residues. Germline lookup yields CDR1 LNHDA and CDR2 SQIVND (reference sequence). CDR3 nucleotides: TGTGCCAGTAACTGGGGGGTCAGAGGAGGCTACACCTTC. Protein: CASNWGVRGGYTF.

The V call is TRBV4-2, the J call TRBJ2-7; D gene unclear. The CDR3 is 15 amino acids. The germline gives CDR1 LGHNA, CDR2 YNFKEQ. Trimming left V 0 bases short and J 3 bases short, with 12 bases between. The CDR3 region has the DNA TGTGCCAGCAGCCAAGATCGCGGTTCCTACTACGAGCAGTACTTC. Its translation: CASSQDRGSYYEQYF.

The V and J genes are TRBV27 and TRBJ1-2, with 10 positions matching TRBD1. The V gene's germline CDR1 is MNHEY and CDR2 SMNVEV (reference sequence). V was clipped by 5 bases and J by 7 bases; unmatched bases: 16. CDR3 size: 17 residues. DNA for the CDR3: TGTGCCAGCAGTCCAGACAGGGGGCGCCAATTTTGGGGTGGCTACACCTTC. This codes for CASSPDRGRQFWGGYTF.

The chain couples TRBV27 to TRBJ2-2; 8 bases are shared with TRBD1. The CDR3 is made up of 18 amino acids. Trimming took 6 bases from V and 5 from J; bases not matched to a gene: 17. Germline CDR1 reads MNHEY; CDR2 reads SMNVEV (reference sequence). The CDR3 nucleotides read TGTGCCAGCAGCCAAACCTCGGGACAGGTCGTTTCGACCGGGGAGCTGTTTTTT. This sequence encodes CASSQTSGQVVSTGELFF.

The gene calls are TRBV25-1 and TRBJ2-1; D is possibly TRBD2 (6 bases). The V gene lost 4 bases and the J gene lost 3 bases, with 10 bases spanning the gap. This CDR3 has 14 residues. Germline CDR1 MGHDK, CDR2 SYGVNS. CDR3 nucleotide sequence: TGTGCCAGCAGTGGTGGCGGGGACTACAATGAGCAGTTCTTC. It is translated as CASSGGGDYNEQFF.

The CDR3 reads CASSHGRGGTGELFF. CDR3 bases: TGTGCCAGCAGCCACGGCAGGGGTGGTACCGGGGAGCTGTTTTTT. The rearrangement links TRBV5-4 to TRBJ2-2; a weak D match, TRBD1 (6 bases). Germline-derived CDR1 and CDR2 are SGHNT and YYREEE (reference sequence). The CDR3 length is 15 residues. V lost 4 bases, J lost 5 bases, and 15 bases lay in between.

With respect to this clone: The same CDR3 can be traced to other DNA sequences in this sample. The gene calls are TRBV9 and TRBJ2-7; 9 bases line up with TRBD2. Germline CDR1 is SGDLS and CDR2 is YYNGEE. CDR3 length: 14 amino acids. Trimming at V came to 0 bases and at J to 3 bases, leaving 1 base not matched to a gene. The CDR3: CASSVGGGDYEQYF. In DNA, the CDR3 is TGTGCCAGCAGCGTAGGCGGGGGGGACTACGAGCAGTACTTC.

This CDR3 is CASRADLYEQYF. CDR3 DNA: TGTGCCAGCAGGGCGGACTTGTACGAGCAGTACTTC. V gene TRBV11-2 combines with J gene TRBJ2-7, with D possibly being TRBD2 (5 bases). With 6 bases removed from V and 4 bases from J, the gap between germline ends came to 10 bases. The germline gives CDR1 SGHAT, CDR2 FQNNGV. This CDR3 has 12 residues.

V and J are TRBV6-1 and TRBJ2-7; a weak D match, TRBD1 (5 bases). V was shortened by 7 bases and J by 7 bases, with 17 bases between the two germline ends. The germline V gene encodes CDR1 MNHNS and CDR2 SASEGT. The CDR3 contains 13 residues. CDR3 protein: CASTGREVREQYF. CDR3 nucleotides: TGTGCCAGCACGGGCAGGGAAGTGCGTGAGCAGTACTTC.

The chain combines TRBV29-1 with TRBJ1-1; possible D gene TRBD1, 5 bases. Germline assignment: CDR1 SQVTM and CDR2 ANQGSEA. This CDR3 is built from 13 residues. Trimming took 6 bases from V and 0 from J, leaving 11 bases between them. The CDR3 region is CSVLGQLNTEAFF. The CDR3 DNA follows: TGCAGCGTCCTAGGACAACTGAACACTGAAGCTTTCTTT.

The gene calls are TRBV5-1 and TRBJ2-5; TRBD2 is a possible D gene (6 bases). Germline V gene lookup returns CDR1 SGHRS and CDR2 YFSETQ. The CDR3 runs to 14 residues. V was shortened by 2 bases and J by 5 bases, with 13 bases between the two germline ends. The CDR3 DNA is TGCGCCAGCAGCTTCGGAGGGGCTTTGGAGACCCAGTACTTC. This gives the protein CASSFGGALETQYF.

This clone was seen only a few times. This rearrangement joins TRBV19 to TRBJ1-3; tentatively, D is TRBD1 (6 bases). Between the trimmed V and J ends, which lost 9 bases and 0 bases, there was a span of 18 bases. The CDR3 is 16 residues long. The germline V gene encodes CDR1 LNHDA and CDR2 SQIVND (reference sequence). The CDR3 nucleotides read TGTGCCAGCTCCTCCGACAGGACCACCTCTGGAAACACCATATATTTT. Its translation: CASSSDRTTSGNTIYF.

The chain links TRBV9 to TRBJ1-6; TRBD1 matches 8 bases. V shed 4 bases and J 6 bases; nucleotides not matched to a gene: 6. This CDR3 has 15 residues. The germline CDR1 and CDR2 sequences are SGDLS and YYNGEE. The chain's CDR3 is CASSTRQGLNSPLHF. The CDR3 DNA reads TGTGCCAGCAGCACCCGACAGGGGCTTAATTCACCCCTCCACTTT.